This T cell receptor (beta chain) was identified in a study of blood T cell repertoires in COVID-19. TCRdb's copy holds only in-frame clones and misses some; the assay was immunoSEQ multiplex PCR. The table shows about 380,000 clones, with approximately 90% occurring only once. Germline V gene sequence: CDR1 MRHNA, CDR2 SNTAGT. The CDR3 totals 13 residues. The V and J ends lost 5 bases and 3 bases, in that order; junction bases with no gene match: 2. The sequencing input was PBMCs or T cells enriched from blood (not recorded which). V usage is TRBV6-4 and J usage is TRBJ2-3; the match to TRBD1 covers 7 bases. The receptor's source is a woman under 30 who had recovered from COVID-19. The CDR3 sequence is CASSQGETDTQYF. The CDR3 DNA reads as TGTGCCAGCAGTCAGGGGGAAACAGATACGCAGTATTTT.